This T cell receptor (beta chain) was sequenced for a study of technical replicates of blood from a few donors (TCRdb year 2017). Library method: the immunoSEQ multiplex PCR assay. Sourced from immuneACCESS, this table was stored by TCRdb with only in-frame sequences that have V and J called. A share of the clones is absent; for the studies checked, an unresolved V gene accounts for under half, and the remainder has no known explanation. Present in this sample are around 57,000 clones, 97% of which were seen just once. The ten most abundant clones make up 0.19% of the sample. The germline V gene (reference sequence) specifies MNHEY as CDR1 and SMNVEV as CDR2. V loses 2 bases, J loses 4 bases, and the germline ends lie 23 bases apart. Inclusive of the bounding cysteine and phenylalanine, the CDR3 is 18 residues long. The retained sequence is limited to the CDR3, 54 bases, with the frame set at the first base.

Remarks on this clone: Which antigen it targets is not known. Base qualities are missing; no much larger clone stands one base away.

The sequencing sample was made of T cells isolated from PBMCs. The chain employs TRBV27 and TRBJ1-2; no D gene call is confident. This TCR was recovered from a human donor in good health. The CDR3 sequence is CASSLRWRFSTPVYGYTF. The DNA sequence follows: TGTGCCAGCAGTTTAAGGTGGAGATTTTCCACCCCTGTCTATGGCTACACCTTC.